Listed below are T cell receptor beta chains from one sample, sequenced in a study of identical twins. TCRdb independently ran MiXCR on the 5' RACE reads; one entry per CDR3 protein. This table holds about 890,000 distinct CDR3 sequences, around an eighth found once. These data were also filed under a second study, of yellow fever vaccine responses in identical twins.

The sample taken for sequencing was PBMCs. These receptors originate from a woman aged 18-29 years in good health. CDR3s include the opening cysteine and the closing phenylalanine or tryptophan. The D gene is left open where the match is weak. Where a row states a size, it is once, few, many or the class of an expanded clone; other rows omit it.

CDR3	DNA	D	size	J	V
CASSLSGPTNEKLFF	TGTGCCAGCAGTTTATCGGGCCCCACTAATGAAAAACTGTTTTTT	.	few	TRBJ1-4	TRBV27
CSVATRSGGPGEQFF	TGCAGCGTCGCCACCAGGTCGGGGGGGCCTGGTGAGCAGTTCTTC	TRBD2	.	TRBJ2-1	TRBV29-1
CASSPIGGSYNEQFF	TGCGCCAGCAGCCCCATCGGGGGCTCCTACAATGAGCAGTTCTTC	.	many	TRBJ2-1	TRBV5-1
CASSQAQGLVGETQYF	TGCGCCAGCAGCCAGGCCCAGGGACTAGTGGGGGAGACCCAGTACTTC	TRBD2	few	TRBJ2-5	TRBV4-1
CASSMGQPTDTQYF	TGTGCCAGCTCCATGGGACAGCCCACAGATACGCAGTATTTT	TRBD1	.	TRBJ2-3	TRBV18
CATTVPGQETQYF	TGTGCCACCACCGTACCGGGGCAAGAGACCCAGTACTTC	.	.	TRBJ2-5	TRBV10-3
CASSLSGRESSYEQYF	TGTGCCAGCAGTTTATCTGGCAGGGAGAGCTCCTACGAGCAGTACTTC	.	.	TRBJ2-7	TRBV28
CSANGLAGGTSTDTQYF	TGCAGTGCCAACGGACTAGCGGGGGGCACGAGCACAGATACGCAGTATTTT	TRBD2	few	TRBJ2-3	TRBV20-1
CASRTLPPWLTTISTDTQYF	TGTGCCAGCAGGACCCTCCCACCCTGGTTGACGACTATTAGCACAGATACGCAGTATTTT	.	.	TRBJ2-3	TRBV11-2
CASRGGDSSYNEQFF	TGTGCCAGCAGAGGGGGAGATTCTTCCTACAATGAGCAGTTCTTC	.	.	TRBJ2-1	TRBV28
CAISGRQRAGAEAFF	TGTGCCATCAGTGGTCGGCAGCGGGCTGGAGCTGAAGCTTTCTTT	.	few	TRBJ1-1	TRBV10-3
CASSLIRDGTGELFF	TGTGCCAGCAGCTTAATCCGGGATGGGACCGGGGAGCTGTTTTTT	.	.	TRBJ2-2	TRBV11-2
CASSSGAYYEQYF	TGTGCCAGCAGCTCCGGGGCCTACTACGAGCAGTACTTC	.	few	TRBJ2-7	TRBV7-9
CASDRDRGHEQYF	TGTGCCAGCGACCGGGACAGGGGCCACGAGCAGTACTTC	TRBD1	.	TRBJ2-7	TRBV2
CASSVGVPPLYNEQFF	TGTGCCAGCAGCGTAGGAGTGCCGCCCCTTTACAATGAGCAGTTCTTC	.	few	TRBJ2-1	TRBV9
CASSSLLVGNQPQHF	TGTGCCAGCAGCTCCCTCTTGGTGGGGAATCAGCCCCAGCATTTT	.	.	TRBJ1-5	TRBV7-9
CASSQEAPGTEAFF	TGTGCCAGCAGCCAAGAGGCCCCCGGGACTGAAGCTTTCTTT	.	few	TRBJ1-1	TRBV4-2
CAIRGQSNEKLFF	TGTGCCATCAGAGGGCAGAGTAATGAAAAACTGTTTTTT	.	.	TRBJ1-4	TRBV10-3
CASSIDRAYGYTF	TGTGCCAGCAGCATCGACAGGGCCTACGGCTACACCTTC	TRBD1	few	TRBJ1-2	TRBV11-1